This T cell receptor (beta chain) was recorded in a study of control samples from healthy donors and cancer patients. The protocol was immunoSEQ multiplex PCR, while the TCRdb copy is restricted to in-frame clones and leaves out a portion. The sample includes 98,000 or so clones, approximately 78% of them seen just once. Unmatched junction bases numbered 4, after V lost 5 bases and J lost 5 bases. This CDR3 spans 14 amino acids. Germline CDR1 and CDR2: SGHVS and FQNEAQ. Input material: blood. This chain uses TRBV7-8 with TRBJ2-7, with TRBD2 identical over 12 bases. The source is a man aged 55-75 years in good health. The CDR3 spells CASSMTSGSHEQYF. CDR3 DNA sequence: TGTGCCAGCAGCATGACTAGCGGGAGCCACGAGCAGTACTTC.